Listed below are T cell receptor beta chains from one sample, sequenced in a study of blood T cell repertoires in COVID-19. Clones were read by immunoSEQ multiplex PCR, and TCRdb kept only the in-frame ones, dropping some. The sample holds about 180,000 clones, 80% to 90% seen once. The specimen sequenced was peripheral blood. These receptor sequences come from a human donor with active or convalescent COVID-19. The donor label of this sample is uncertain. The CDR3 runs from the conserved cysteine through the conserved F or W. The D gene is left open where the match is weak. Rows may omit the clone size; those that give it use once, few, many or a size class.

j_gene | v_gene | abundance | d_gene | CDR3nt | CDR3aa
TRBJ2-1 | TRBV11-2 | . | TRBD2 | TGTGCCAGCAGCTCCGGGGGAACTAGCGGGGATTGGTCCTACAATGAGCAGTTCTTC | CASSSGGTSGDWSYNEQFF
TRBJ1-6 | TRBV5-1 | . | TRBD1 | TGCGCCAGCAGCCTGACAGGGGCGGATAATTCACCCCTCCACTTT | CASSLTGADNSPLHF
TRBJ2-1 | TRBV6-5 | . | . | TGTGCCAGCAGCTCCACGTTAGTACCTTCGGATGAGCAGTTCTTC | CASSSTLVPSDEQFF
TRBJ1-6 | TRBV2 | . | TRBD1 | TGTGCCAGCACCGACAGGGAAAGGTCACCCCTCCACTTT | CASTDRERSPLHF
TRBJ2-5 | TRBV30 | . | TRBD2 | TGTGCCTGGAGTCGCCTAGCGGGGGAGACCCAGTACTTC | CAWSRLAGETQYF
TRBJ2-1 | TRBV5-4 | . | TRBD1 | TGTGCCAGCAGCCTTGACAGGGGTTCCTACAATGAGCAGTTCTTC | CASSLDRGSYNEQFF
TRBJ2-1 | TRBV2 | . | . | TGTGCCAGCAGTGAACCCGGGACACCCTACAATGAGCAGTTCTTC | CASSEPGTPYNEQFF
TRBJ2-4 | TRBV11-2 | . | . | TGTGCCAGCAGCCCTCAGGGGCAACTAGCCAAAAACATTCAGTACTTC | CASSPQGQLAKNIQYF
TRBJ2-1 | TRBV5-1 | . | TRBD2 | TGCGCCAGCAGTCGTCTTAGCGGGATACCGGGGAATGAGCAGTTCTTC | CASSRLSGIPGNEQFF
TRBJ2-1 | TRBV7-7 | . | TRBD1 | TGTGCCAGCAGCCCCGGGACAGGGGCCTCCTACAATGAGCAGTTCTTC | CASSPGTGASYNEQFF
TRBJ1-2 | TRBV28 | . | . | TGTGCCAGCAGTTTTCGGGGGGCATCTAACTATGGCTACACCTTC | CASSFRGASNYGYTF
TRBJ1-5 | TRBV19 | once | TRBD1 | TGTGCCAGTAGGACAGGGGTCAATCAGCCCCAGCATTTT | CASRTGVNQPQHF
TRBJ2-2 | TRBV5-1 | many | TRBD1 | TGCGCCAGCAGCTTGGTACAGGGGGGCACCGGGGAGCTGTTTTTT | CASSLVQGGTGELFF
TRBJ2-1 | TRBV9 | . | TRBD1 | TGTGCCAGCAGCATTCCCCTAAGGGGGCTAAGCACGAATGAGCAGTTCTTC | CASSIPLRGLSTNEQFF
TRBJ2-2 | TRBV4-3 | . | TRBD2 | TGCGCCAGCAGCCAAGCGGGGGGGGCCCCCGGGGAGCTGTTTTTT | CASSQAGGAPGELFF
TRBJ2-7 | TRBV6-5 | . | . | TGTGCCAGCAGCCTTACAGGGATCGCCTACGAGCAGTACTTC | CASSLTGIAYEQYF
TRBJ1-5 | TRBV2 | . | . | TGTGCCAGCAGCGGACAGCTTAATCAGCCCCAGCATTTT | CASSGQLNQPQHF
TRBJ1-2 | TRBV4-2 | few | . | TGTGCCAGCAGCCAAGCCTTAGGGAGTGGTGGCTACACCTTC | CASSQALGSGGYTF
TRBJ1-5 | TRBV15 | . | TRBD1 | TGTGCCACCAGCAGAGTGGGACAGGTAGACCAGCCCCAGCATTTT | CATSRVGQVDQPQHF
TRBJ2-2 | TRBV24-1 | . | . | TGTGCCACCAGTGCCCATTACACCGGGGAGCTGTTTTTT | CATSAHYTGELFF
TRBJ2-7 | TRBV7-2 | few | . | TGTGCCAGCAGCCCCCAGCGGTCACTTACCGAGCAGTACTTC | CASSPQRSLTEQYF
TRBJ2-7 | TRBV3-1/TRBV3-2 | . | TRBD1 | TGTGCCAGCAGCCGCGACAGGGGATCGAACTACGAGCAGTACTTC | CASSRDRGSNYEQYF
TRBJ2-5 | TRBV9 | . | . | TGTGCCAGCAGCCAGGGGGAGACCCAGTACTTC | CASSQGETQYF